This entry describes one T cell receptor beta chain. The antigen is undetermined. A junction end diverges from the germline sequence, so it may reflect a read error. The data stem from a study of blood T cells in healthy people across ages. The study's findings and limits: The diversity estimates, figures obtained from one million T cells, were considered underestimates.

From germline, CDR1 is SGDLS and CDR2 YYNGEE. The CDR3 extends over 15 amino acids. Alongside a J-beta primer mix, a sample-barcoded 5' primer served in a second PCR lasting about 7 to 11 cycles. TCRdb used MiXCR to reprocess the 5' RACE reads, holding one entry per CDR3 protein. Of about 680,000 distinct CDR3 sequences in the sample, approximately 49% were seen once. The gene calls are TRBV9 and TRBJ2-1; D not certain. Sequencing was carried out using blood. The receptor comes from a woman aged 55-69 years in good health. The CDR3 sequence is CASNVTSRWDNEQFF. The CDR3 DNA reads as TGTGCCAGCAACGTAACGTCGCGTTGGGACAATGAGCAGTTCTTC.